This T cell receptor beta chain emerged from a study of blood T cells in healthy people across ages. Germline values: CDR1 SEHNR, CDR2 FQNEAQ (reference sequence). V was cut by 4 bases and J by 10 bases, with 9 bases left in between. The CDR3 has 11 residues. A sample-barcoded 5' primer and a J-beta primer mix were used in a second PCR of about 7 to 11 cycles. TCRdb reprocessed the 5' RACE reads via MiXCR and lists one record per CDR3 protein. This repertoire shows about 1.8 million distinct CDR3 sequences, around half found once; its top ten account for approximately 2%. This chain links TRBV7-9 with TRBJ2-3; no clear D gene. The TCR comes from a woman aged 40 to 55 in good health. Sequenced sample: blood. CDR3 region: CASSSQWAQYF. The CDR3 DNA reads as TGTGCCAGCAGCTCCCAGTGGGCGCAGTATTTT.